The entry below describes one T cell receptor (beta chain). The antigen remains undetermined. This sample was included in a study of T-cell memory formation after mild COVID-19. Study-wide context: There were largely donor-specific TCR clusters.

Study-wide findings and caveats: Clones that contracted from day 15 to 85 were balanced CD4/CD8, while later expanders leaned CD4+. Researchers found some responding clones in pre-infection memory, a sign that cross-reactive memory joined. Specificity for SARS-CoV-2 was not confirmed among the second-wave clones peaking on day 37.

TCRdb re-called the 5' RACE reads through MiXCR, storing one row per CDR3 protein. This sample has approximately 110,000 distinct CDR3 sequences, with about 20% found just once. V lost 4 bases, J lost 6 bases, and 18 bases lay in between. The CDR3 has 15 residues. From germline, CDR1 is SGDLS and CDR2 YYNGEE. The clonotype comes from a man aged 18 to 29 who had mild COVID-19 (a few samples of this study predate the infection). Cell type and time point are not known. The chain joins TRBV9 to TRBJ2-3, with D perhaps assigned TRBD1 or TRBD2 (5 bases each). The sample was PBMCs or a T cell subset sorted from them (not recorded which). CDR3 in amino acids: CASSLPGRQSDTQYF. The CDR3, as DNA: TGTGCCAGCAGCCTTCCGGGACGGCAAAGCGATACGCAGTATTTT.